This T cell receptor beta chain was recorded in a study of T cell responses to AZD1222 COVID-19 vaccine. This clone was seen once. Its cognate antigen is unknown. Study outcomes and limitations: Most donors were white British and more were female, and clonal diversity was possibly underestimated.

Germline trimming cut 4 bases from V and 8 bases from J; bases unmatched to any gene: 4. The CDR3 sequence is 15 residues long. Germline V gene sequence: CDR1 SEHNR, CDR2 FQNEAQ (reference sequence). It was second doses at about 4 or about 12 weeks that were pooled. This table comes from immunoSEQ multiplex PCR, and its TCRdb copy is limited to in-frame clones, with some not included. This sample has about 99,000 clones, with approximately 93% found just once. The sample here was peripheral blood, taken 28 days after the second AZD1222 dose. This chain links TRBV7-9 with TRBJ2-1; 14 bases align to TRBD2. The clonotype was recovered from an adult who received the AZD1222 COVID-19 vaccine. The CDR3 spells CASSWGLAGAYEQFF. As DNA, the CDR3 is TGTGCCAGCAGCTGGGGACTAGCGGGAGCTTATGAGCAGTTCTTC.